The source of this T cell receptor (beta chain) is a study of blood T cell repertoires in COVID-19 (dated by TCRdb to 2019 to 2021). Study-wide context: The collaborator samples originated in the United States, Italy and Spain and spanned the acute and convalescent phases of COVID-19. The material from the prospective study consisted of cDNA or gDNA derived from T cells, B-cell-depleted T cells, or PBMCs. Subjects who had been exposed to COVID-19, were actively infected with it, or had recovered from it provided the deeply sampled blood TCRbeta repertoires that made up the dataset. The repertoires were released in a freely available public database intended as a resource for research on the immune response to SARS-CoV-2. Samples were obtained from the ongoing ImmuneRACE study (first 160 participants) and from 1,254 subjects provided by 6 global collaborators. Nearly every sample came with metadata listing a de-identified subject ID, COVID-19 status, age in years and sex. Where available, HLA class I and class II types were taken from metadata supplied by the sample provider and were not determined by assay-based typing. Here is what the overall study found, with its caveats: The amount of clinical and demographic metadata varied by source and participant and was provided uncurated.

One collaborating source in Seattle enrolled patients while the patients were actively infected and followed the patients over time throughout the course of disease. Whole blood was collected in K2EDTA tubes by collaborating institutions according to the institutions' own protocols. For TCRbeta analysis, collaborators shipped samples as frozen whole blood, isolated PBMCs, or DNA extracted from either of those sample types. A remark on this clone: Its cognate antigen has yet to be identified. Base qualities are missing; no much larger clone stands one base away.

Trimming takes 5 bases from V and 1 base from J, and the germline ends sit 21 bases apart. From the cysteine through the phenylalanine, the CDR3 covers 19 amino acids. The entry retains the CDR3 DNA only, 57 bases that are in frame from base 1. CDR1 is given as SGHVS and CDR2 as FNYEAQ, both from the germline V gene. The immunoSEQ Assay, a bias-controlled multiplex PCR, was used to amplify TCRbeta CDR3 regions from genomic DNA. The published analysis was carried out like this. The number of nucleated cells in each sample was estimated from the amplification of reference gene primers within the assay. To quantify the absolute abundance of each unique TCRbeta CDR3 rearrangement, sequence reads were collapsed and filtered. For each sample, productive Simpson clonality was calculated by taking the square root of Simpson's diversity index across productive rearrangements. The clones in this table, taken by TCRdb from immuneACCESS, are in-frame only. Not every clone is retained; where verified, under half of the shortfall comes from an unresolved V gene, and the cause of the rest is unknown. The V and J calls and clone size were taken over from that table, and D and trimming were inferred from the DNA. Across this sample there are around 150,000 clones, with around 84% seen only once. The biggest ten clones account for roughly 8.3% of the sample.

Recombination joined TRBV7-6 with TRBJ2-6, with TRBD1 tentatively as D gene (6 bases match). This sequence originates from a woman aged 55-69 years with COVID-19, enrolled during active disease. Sequencing used peripheral blood. CDR3 loop: CASSPLRQESRSGANVLTF. The nucleotide sequence is given as TGTGCCAGCAGCCCCTTAAGACAGGAATCACGATCTGGGGCCAACGTCCTGACTTTC. With the rest looked up from the reference TRBV7-6 and TRBJ2-6 genes rather than sequenced, the full variable domain is GAGVSQSPRYKVTKRGQDVALRCDPISGHVSLYWYRQALGQGPEFLTYFNYEAQQDKSGLPNDRFSAERPEGSISTLTIQRTEQRDSAMYRCASSPLRQESRSGANVLTFGAGSRLTVL.